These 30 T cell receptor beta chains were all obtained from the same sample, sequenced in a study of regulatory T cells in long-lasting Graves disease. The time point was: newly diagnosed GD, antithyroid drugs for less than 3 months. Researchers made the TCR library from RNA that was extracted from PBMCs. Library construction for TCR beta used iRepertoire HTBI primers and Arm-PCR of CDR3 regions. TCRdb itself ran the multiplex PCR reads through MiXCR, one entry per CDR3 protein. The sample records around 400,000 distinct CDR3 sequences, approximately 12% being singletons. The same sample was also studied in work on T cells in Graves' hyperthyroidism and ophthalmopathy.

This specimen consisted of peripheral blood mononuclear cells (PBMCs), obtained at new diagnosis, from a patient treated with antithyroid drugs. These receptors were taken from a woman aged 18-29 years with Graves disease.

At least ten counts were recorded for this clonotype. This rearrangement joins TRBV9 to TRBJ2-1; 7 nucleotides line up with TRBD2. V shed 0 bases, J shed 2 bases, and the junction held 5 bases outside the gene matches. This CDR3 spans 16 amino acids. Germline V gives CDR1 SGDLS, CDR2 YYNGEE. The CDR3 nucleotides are TGTGCCAGCAGCGTAGCAAGTGGGGGGGCCTACAATGAGCAGTTCTTC. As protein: CASSVASGGAYNEQFF.

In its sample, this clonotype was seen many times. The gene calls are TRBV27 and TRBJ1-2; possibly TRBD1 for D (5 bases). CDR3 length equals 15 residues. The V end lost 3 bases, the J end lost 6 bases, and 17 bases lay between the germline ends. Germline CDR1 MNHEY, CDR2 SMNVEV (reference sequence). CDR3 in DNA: TGTGCCAGCAGTTTGATGGGCGGGCAGGGTAATGGCTACACCTTC. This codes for CASSLMGGQGNGYTF.

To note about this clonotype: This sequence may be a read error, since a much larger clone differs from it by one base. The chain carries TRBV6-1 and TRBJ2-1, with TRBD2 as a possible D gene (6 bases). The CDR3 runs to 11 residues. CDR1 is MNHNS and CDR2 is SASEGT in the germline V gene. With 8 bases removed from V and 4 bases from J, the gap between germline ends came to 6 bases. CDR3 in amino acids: CASGTYNEQFF. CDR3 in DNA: TGTGCCAGCGGGACTTACAATGAGCAGTTCTTC.

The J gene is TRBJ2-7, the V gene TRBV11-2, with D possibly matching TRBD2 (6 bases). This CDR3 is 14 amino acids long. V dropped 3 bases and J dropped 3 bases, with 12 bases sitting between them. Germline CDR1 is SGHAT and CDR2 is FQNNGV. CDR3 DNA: TGTGCCAGCAGCTTCGGGGGTCCAAACTACGAGCAGTACTTC. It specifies CASSFGGPNYEQYF.

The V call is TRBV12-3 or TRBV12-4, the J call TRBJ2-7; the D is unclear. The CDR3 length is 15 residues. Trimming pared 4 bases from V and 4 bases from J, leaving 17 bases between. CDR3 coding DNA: TGTGCCAGCAGTTCTCAGGCATCTCAAGGGTACGAGCAGTACTTC. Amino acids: CASSSQASQGYEQYF.

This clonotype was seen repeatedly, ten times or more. This chain's CDR3 is CASSQTGLNEKLFF. CDR3 DNA sequence: TGTGCCAGCAGTCAGACCGGACTTAATGAAAAACTGTTTTTT. The chain carries TRBV7-2 and TRBJ1-4, with unresolved D. The germline V gene has CDR1 SGHTA and CDR2 FQGNSA. The V end lost 6 bases, the J end lost 4 bases, and 12 bases lay between the germline ends. This CDR3 spans 14 amino acids.

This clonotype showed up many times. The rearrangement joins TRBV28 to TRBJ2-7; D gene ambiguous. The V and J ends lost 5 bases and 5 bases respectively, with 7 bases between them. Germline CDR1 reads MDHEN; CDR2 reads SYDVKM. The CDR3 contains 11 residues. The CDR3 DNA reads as TGTGCCAGCAGTCTTGCTCACGAGCAGTACTTC. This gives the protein CASSLAHEQYF.

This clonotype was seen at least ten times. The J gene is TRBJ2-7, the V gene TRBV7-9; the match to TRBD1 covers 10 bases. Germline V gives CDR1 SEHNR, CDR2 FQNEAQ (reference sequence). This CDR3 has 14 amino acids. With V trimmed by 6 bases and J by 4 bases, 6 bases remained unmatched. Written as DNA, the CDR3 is TGTGCCAGCAGGGCGGGACAGGGGTCTTACGAGCAGTACTTC. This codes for CASRAGQGSYEQYF.

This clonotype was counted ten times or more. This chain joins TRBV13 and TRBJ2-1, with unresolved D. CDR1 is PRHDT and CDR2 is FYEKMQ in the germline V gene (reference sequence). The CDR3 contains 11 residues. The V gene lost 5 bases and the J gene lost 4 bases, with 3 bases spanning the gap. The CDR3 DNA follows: TGTGCCAGCAGCCAGTACAATGAGCAGTTCTTC. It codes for CASSQYNEQFF.

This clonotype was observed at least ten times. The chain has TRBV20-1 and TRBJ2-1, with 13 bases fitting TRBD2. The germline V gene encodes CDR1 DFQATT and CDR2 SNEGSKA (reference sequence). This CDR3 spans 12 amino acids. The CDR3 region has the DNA TGCAGCGGAACCGGGACTAGCGGGACCCAGTTCTTC. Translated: CSGTGTSGTQFF.

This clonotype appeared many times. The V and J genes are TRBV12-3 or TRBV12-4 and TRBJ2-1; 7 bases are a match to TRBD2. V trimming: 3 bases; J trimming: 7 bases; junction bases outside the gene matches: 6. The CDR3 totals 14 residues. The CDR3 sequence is CASSFGTTINEQFF. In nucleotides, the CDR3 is TGTGCCAGCAGTTTTGGGACTACTATTAATGAGCAGTTCTTC.

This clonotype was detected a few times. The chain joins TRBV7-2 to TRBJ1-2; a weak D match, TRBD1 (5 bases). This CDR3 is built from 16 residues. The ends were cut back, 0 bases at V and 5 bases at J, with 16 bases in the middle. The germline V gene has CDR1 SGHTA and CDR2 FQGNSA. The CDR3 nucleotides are TGTGCCAGCAGCTTAGCCTCACCGGGGGGGATTTATGGCTACACCTTC. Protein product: CASSLASPGGIYGYTF.

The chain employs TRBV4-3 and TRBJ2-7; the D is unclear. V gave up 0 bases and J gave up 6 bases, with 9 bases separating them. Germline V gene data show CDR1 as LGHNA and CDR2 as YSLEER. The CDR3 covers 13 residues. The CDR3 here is CASSQDLGGEQYF. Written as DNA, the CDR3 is TGCGCCAGCAGCCAAGATTTGGGCGGCGAGCAGTACTTC.

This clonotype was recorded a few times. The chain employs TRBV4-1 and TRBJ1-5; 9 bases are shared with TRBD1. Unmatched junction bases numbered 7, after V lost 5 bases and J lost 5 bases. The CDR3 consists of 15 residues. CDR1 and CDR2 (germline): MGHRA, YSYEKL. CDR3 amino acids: CASSFRDRADQPQHF. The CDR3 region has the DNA TGCGCCAGCAGCTTCCGGGACAGGGCGGATCAGCCCCAGCATTTT.

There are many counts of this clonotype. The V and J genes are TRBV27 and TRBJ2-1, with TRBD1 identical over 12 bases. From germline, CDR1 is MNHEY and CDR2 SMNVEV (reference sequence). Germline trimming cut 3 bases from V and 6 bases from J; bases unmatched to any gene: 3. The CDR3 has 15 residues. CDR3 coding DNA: TGTGCCAGCAGTTTGGGACAGGGGGCGGTCAATGAGCAGTTCTTC. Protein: CASSLGQGAVNEQFF.

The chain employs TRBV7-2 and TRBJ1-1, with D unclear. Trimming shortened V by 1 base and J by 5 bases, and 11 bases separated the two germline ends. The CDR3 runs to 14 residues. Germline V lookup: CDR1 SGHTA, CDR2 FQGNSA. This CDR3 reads CASSLVWANTEAFF. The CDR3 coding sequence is TGTGCCAGCAGCTTAGTTTGGGCCAATACTGAAGCTTTCTTT.

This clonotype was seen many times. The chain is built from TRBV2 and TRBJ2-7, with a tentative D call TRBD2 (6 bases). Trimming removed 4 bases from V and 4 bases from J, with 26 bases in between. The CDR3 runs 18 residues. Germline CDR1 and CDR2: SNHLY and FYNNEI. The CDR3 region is CASSGGVMGGPVNYEQYF. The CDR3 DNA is TGTGCCAGCAGTGGCGGGGTTATGGGCGGGCCCGTTAATTACGAGCAGTACTTC. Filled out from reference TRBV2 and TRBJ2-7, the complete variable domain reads EPEVTQTPSHQVTQMGQEVILRCVPISNHLYFYWYRQILGQKVEFLVSFYNNEISEKSEIFDDQFSVERPDGSNFTLKIRSTKLEDSAMYFCASSGGVMGGPVNYEQYFGPGTRLTVT.

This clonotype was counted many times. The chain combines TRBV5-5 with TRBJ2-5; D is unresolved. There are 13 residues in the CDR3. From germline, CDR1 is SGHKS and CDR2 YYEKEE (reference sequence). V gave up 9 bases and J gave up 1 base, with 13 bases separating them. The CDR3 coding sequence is TGTGCCACACGAACGGCAGTCCAAGAGACCCAGTACTTC. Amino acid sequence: CATRTAVQETQYF.

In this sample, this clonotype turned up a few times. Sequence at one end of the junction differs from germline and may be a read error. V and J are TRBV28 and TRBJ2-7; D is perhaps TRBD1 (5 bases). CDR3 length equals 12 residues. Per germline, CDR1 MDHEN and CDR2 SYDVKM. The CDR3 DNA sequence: TGTACCAGCAGTTCGGACACCTACGAGCAGTACTTC. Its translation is CTSSSDTYEQYF.

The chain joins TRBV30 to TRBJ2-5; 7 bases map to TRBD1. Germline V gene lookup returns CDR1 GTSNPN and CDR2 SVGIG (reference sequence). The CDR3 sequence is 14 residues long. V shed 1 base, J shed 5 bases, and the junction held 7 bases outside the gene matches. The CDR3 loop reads CAWSGRRGQETQYF. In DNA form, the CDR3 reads TGTGCCTGGAGTGGCAGAAGGGGGCAGGAGACCCAGTACTTC.

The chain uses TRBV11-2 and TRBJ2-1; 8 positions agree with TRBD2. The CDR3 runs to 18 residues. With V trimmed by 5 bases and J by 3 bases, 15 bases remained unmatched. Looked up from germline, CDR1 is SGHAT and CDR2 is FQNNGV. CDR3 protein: CASSRGWPGGSGYNEQFF. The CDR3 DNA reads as TGTGCCAGCAGCCGGGGGTGGCCGGGAGGGTCGGGCTACAATGAGCAGTTCTTC.

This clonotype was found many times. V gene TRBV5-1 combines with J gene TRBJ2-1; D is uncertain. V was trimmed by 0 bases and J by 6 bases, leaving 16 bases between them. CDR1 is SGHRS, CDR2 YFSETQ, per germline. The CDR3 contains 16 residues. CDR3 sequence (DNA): TGCGCCAGCAGCTTGGGTAGTCTAGTCAGGTTCAATGAGCAGTTCTTC. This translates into CASSLGSLVRFNEQFF.

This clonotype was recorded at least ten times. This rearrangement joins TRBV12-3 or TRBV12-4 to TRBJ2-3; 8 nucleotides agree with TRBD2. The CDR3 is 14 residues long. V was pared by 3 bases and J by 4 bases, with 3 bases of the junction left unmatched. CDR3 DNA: TGTGCCAGCAGTTTTACGGGGGGGCCAGATACGCAGTATTTT. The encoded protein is CASSFTGGPDTQYF.

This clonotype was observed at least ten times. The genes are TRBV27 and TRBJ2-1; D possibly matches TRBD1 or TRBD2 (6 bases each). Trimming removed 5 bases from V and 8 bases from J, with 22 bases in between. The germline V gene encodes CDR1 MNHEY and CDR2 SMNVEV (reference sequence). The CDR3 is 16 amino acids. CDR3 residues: CASSPWGATARDEQFF. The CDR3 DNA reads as TGTGCCAGCAGTCCCTGGGGGGCCACAGCTCGGGATGAGCAGTTCTTC.

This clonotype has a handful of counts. The CDR3 region is CASSFGQTNEQFF. Written as DNA, the CDR3 is TGTGCCAGCAGCTTCGGACAGACCAATGAGCAGTTCTTC. The genes are TRBV7-3 and TRBJ2-1; D perhaps matches TRBD1 (6 bases). There are 13 residues in the CDR3. Trimming pared 3 bases from V and 6 bases from J, leaving 9 bases between. The germline V gene encodes CDR1 SGHTA and CDR2 FQGTGA.

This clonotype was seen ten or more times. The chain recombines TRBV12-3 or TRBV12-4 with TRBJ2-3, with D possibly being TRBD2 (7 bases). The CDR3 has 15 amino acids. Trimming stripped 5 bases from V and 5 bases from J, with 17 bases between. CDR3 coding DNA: TGTGCCAGCAGTCCTGGTCGGGGGGCTCAAGATACGCAGTATTTT. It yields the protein CASSPGRGAQDTQYF.

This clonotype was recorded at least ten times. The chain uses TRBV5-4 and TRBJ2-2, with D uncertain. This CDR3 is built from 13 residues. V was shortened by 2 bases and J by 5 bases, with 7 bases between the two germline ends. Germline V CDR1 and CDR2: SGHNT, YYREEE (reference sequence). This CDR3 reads CASSLDWTGELFF. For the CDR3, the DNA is TGTGCCAGCAGCTTAGACTGGACCGGGGAGCTGTTTTTT.

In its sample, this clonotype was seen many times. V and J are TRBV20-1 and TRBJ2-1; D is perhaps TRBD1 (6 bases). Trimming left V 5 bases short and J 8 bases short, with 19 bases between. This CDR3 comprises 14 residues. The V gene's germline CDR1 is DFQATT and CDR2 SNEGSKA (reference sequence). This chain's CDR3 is CSAEGTGTRDEQFF. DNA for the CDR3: TGCAGTGCTGAGGGCACAGGGACGAGGGATGAGCAGTTCTTC.

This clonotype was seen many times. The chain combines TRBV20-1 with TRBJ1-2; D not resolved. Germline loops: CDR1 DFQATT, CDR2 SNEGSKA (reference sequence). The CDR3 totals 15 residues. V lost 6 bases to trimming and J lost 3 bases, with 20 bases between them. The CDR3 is CSAAPLSFGDYGYTF. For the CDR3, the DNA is TGCAGTGCCGCCCCCTTGAGCTTCGGCGACTATGGCTACACCTTC.

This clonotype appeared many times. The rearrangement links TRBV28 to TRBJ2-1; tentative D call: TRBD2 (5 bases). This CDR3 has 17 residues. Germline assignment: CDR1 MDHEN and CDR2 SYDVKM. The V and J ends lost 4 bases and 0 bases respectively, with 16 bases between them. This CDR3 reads CASSSSRRTSSYNEQFF. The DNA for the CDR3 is TGTGCCAGCAGTTCCTCGCGGAGGACGAGCTCCTACAATGAGCAGTTCTTC.